The next 25 T cell receptor beta chains were all read from a single sample in a study of blood T cell repertoires in COVID-19. This table comes from immunoSEQ multiplex PCR, and its TCRdb copy is limited to in-frame clones, with some not included. This sample has 200,000 to 250,000 clones, with roughly four fifths found just once. The sequencing input was PBMCs or T cells enriched from blood (not recorded which). Receptor source: a woman in her sixties who had recovered from COVID-19.

This chain uses TRBV27 with TRBJ2-5, with D possibly TRBD2 on 5 matching bases. The germline V gene has CDR1 MNHEY and CDR2 SMNVEV (reference sequence). The CDR3 runs to 12 residues. Trimming took 2 bases from V and 7 from J, leaving 8 bases between them. CDR3 protein: CASSLGRGTQYF. The DNA for the CDR3 is TGTGCCAGCAGTTTAGGCCGGGGGACCCAGTACTTC.

This clone came up once. The V and J genes are TRBV15 and TRBJ1-1; D not resolved. The germline V gene has CDR1 LNHNV and CDR2 YYDKDF (reference sequence). There are 13 residues in the CDR3. Trimming took off 0 bases at V and 11 bases at J, with 13 bases between the two ends. The CDR3: CATSRDRERPAFF. In nucleotides, the CDR3 is TGTGCCACCAGCAGAGATCGAGAGCGTCCGGCTTTCTTT.

The V and J genes are TRBV5-1 and TRBJ2-2; 9 nucleotides agree with TRBD2. The V segment lost 3 bases and the J segment 3 bases; nucleotides outside the gene matches: 9. The CDR3 loop spans 17 amino acids. The germline V gene has CDR1 SGHRS and CDR2 YFSETQ. The CDR3 reads CASSWIPRTSDTGELFF. The CDR3 DNA sequence: TGCGCCAGCAGCTGGATCCCCCGGACTAGCGACACCGGGGAGCTGTTTTTT.

This chain joins TRBV6-2 or TRBV6-3 and TRBJ2-5; a possible D gene is TRBD1 (6 bases). Germline CDR1 reads MNHEY; CDR2 reads SVGEGT. The CDR3 consists of 14 residues. V was trimmed by 5 bases and J by 3 bases, leaving 13 bases between them. The CDR3 sequence: CASSATGSEETQYF. Written as DNA, the CDR3 is TGTGCCAGCAGTGCCACAGGGTCGGAAGAGACCCAGTACTTC.

The chain employs TRBV7-9 and TRBJ2-7; D perhaps matches TRBD2 (7 bases). Germline CDR1 SEHNR, CDR2 FQNEAQ (reference sequence). The CDR3 runs 18 residues. The V gene lost 4 bases and the J gene lost 3 bases, with 25 bases spanning the gap. This CDR3 is CASSYPTNRAGGHYEQYF. CDR3 sequence (DNA): TGTGCCAGCAGCTACCCAACCAACCGGGCCGGGGGGCACTACGAGCAGTACTTC.

This clone was observed a handful of times. The chain has TRBV19 and TRBJ2-3; 16 bases are shared with TRBD2. The V gene end was trimmed by 4 bases and the J gene end by 2 bases; junction bases not matched to a gene: 9. Germline CDR1 reads LNHDA; CDR2 reads SQIVND (reference sequence). The CDR3 sequence is 19 residues long. The CDR3 spells CASSTAGTSGGGLTDTQYF. The DNA of the CDR3 is TGTGCCAGTAGTACGGCCGGGACTAGCGGGGGGGGCCTCACAGATACGCAGTATTTT. The variable domain in full, with the rest retrieved from reference TRBV19 and TRBJ2-3, is DGGITQSPKYLFRKEGQNVTLSCEQNLNHDAMYWYRQDPGQGLRLIYYSQIVNDFQKGDIAEGYSVSREKKESFPLTVTSAQKNPTAFYLCASSTAGTSGGGLTDTQYFGPGTRLTVL.

The chain links TRBV11-2 to TRBJ2-7; TRBD1 agrees at 12 bases. CDR1 and CDR2 (germline): SGHAT, FQNNGV. CDR3 length: 14 amino acids. Trimming removed 1 base from V and 5 bases from J; junction bases left unmatched: 0. CDR3 protein: CASSLGDRGHEQYF. CDR3 bases: TGTGCCAGCAGCTTAGGGGACAGGGGGCACGAGCAGTACTTC.

The chain uses TRBV9 and TRBJ1-3, with 7 bases lining up with TRBD1. The V gene's germline CDR1 is SGDLS and CDR2 YYNGEE. V shed 4 bases and J 6 bases; nucleotides not matched to a gene: 10. The CDR3 spans 15 residues. The DNA for the CDR3 is TGTGCCAGCAGCCGCACTGGGCAGGGGGAAAACACCATATATTTT. Protein sequence: CASSRTGQGENTIYF.

This rearrangement joins TRBV19 to TRBJ1-3; TRBD1 matches at 8 bases. The CDR3 runs to 14 residues. Germline-derived CDR1 and CDR2 are LNHDA and SQIVND (reference sequence). V lost 3 bases and J lost 2; bases outside the gene matches: 0. The CDR3 reads CASSMGQAGNTIYF. CDR3 coding DNA: TGTGCCAGTAGTATGGGACAGGCTGGAAACACCATATATTTT.

The V call is TRBV7-3, the J call TRBJ2-1; D remains ambiguous. Trimming shortened V by 3 bases and J by 4 bases, and 13 bases separated the two germline ends. This CDR3 has 15 amino acids. Germline V gives CDR1 SGHTA, CDR2 FQGTGA. The CDR3 here is CASSLEYSLYNEQFF. The CDR3 nucleotides read TGTGCCAGCAGCTTGGAGTACTCTCTGTACAATGAGCAGTTCTTC.

This chain uses TRBV5-6 with TRBJ2-7; weak D call: TRBD2 (6 bases). Trimming shortened V by 1 base and J by 2 bases, and 13 bases separated the two germline ends. The CDR3 spans 15 residues. Looked up from germline, CDR1 is SGHDT and CDR2 is YYEEEE. The CDR3 sequence: CASSLLLAFPYEQYF. CDR3 DNA: TGTGCCAGCAGCTTGTTACTAGCCTTCCCCTACGAGCAGTACTTC.

In this sample, this clone turned up once. The junction differs from germline at one of its ends, possibly a read error. The sample contains more than one DNA sequence encoding this CDR3. This chain links TRBV6-5 with TRBJ2-2; D is ambiguous. Per germline, CDR1 MNHEY and CDR2 SVGAGI. The length of the CDR3 is 14 residues. CDR3 region: CASRTVQDTGELFF. The CDR3 DNA reads TGTGCTAGCAGGACGGTTCAGGACACCGGGGAGCTGTTTTTT.

The V gene is TRBV5-4, the J gene TRBJ2-7; tentatively, D is TRBD2 (5 bases). The CDR3 runs to 15 residues. V lost 0 bases and J lost 7, with 17 bases in between. Germline V gene data show CDR1 as SGHNT and CDR2 as YYREEE (reference sequence). The CDR3 sequence: CASSLAAGVSDEQYF. The CDR3 coding sequence is TGTGCCAGCAGCTTGGCTGCCGGGGTATCGGATGAGCAGTACTTC.

The chain combines TRBV27 with TRBJ2-3; D might be TRBD2 (6 bases). The germline gives CDR1 MNHEY, CDR2 SMNVEV (reference sequence). Trimming removed 1 base at V and 2 bases at J, with 19 bases between. CDR3 length equals 18 residues. The CDR3 region is CASSLYPGGIPYTDTQYF. CDR3 bases: TGTGCCAGCAGTTTATATCCCGGGGGAATCCCTTACACAGATACGCAGTATTTT.

To note about this clone: In the same sample, other DNA sequences code for this CDR3. The chain is built from TRBV12-3 or TRBV12-4 and TRBJ1-1; the D is unclear. The V end was cut by 3 bases, the J end by 5 bases, with 4 bases between. This CDR3 is built from 11 residues. Here the CDR3 reads CASSFLTEAFF. The CDR3 DNA follows: TGTGCCAGCAGTTTTTTAACTGAAGCTTTCTTT.

The chain uses TRBV11-3 and TRBJ2-1, with 10 nucleotides matching TRBD1. The CDR3 runs to 15 residues. The ends lost 5 bases at V and 7 bases at J; junction bases unmatched: 8. Germline CDR1 SGHNT, CDR2 YENEEA. Here the CDR3 reads CASSNDRGLRNEQFF. The CDR3 DNA sequence: TGTGCCAGCAGCAACGACAGGGGGCTTAGGAATGAGCAGTTCTTC.

J is TRBJ2-3 and V is TRBV11-3; D not resolved. The CDR3 length is 13 residues. The germline V gene encodes CDR1 SGHNT and CDR2 YENEEA. Trimming took 8 bases from V and 0 from J, leaving 9 bases between them. The CDR3 DNA reads TGTGCCAGCTCTCCGACAAGCACAGATACGCAGTATTTT. Protein product: CASSPTSTDTQYF.

The chain is built from TRBV11-2 and TRBJ1-6; 7 bases agree with TRBD1. The CDR3 has 13 residues. Germline CDR1 is SGHAT and CDR2 is FQNNGV. Trimming took 5 bases from V and 8 from J; bases not matched to a gene: 3. CDR3: CASSRQGYSPLHF. The CDR3 region has the DNA TGTGCCAGCAGCCGACAGGGATATTCACCCCTCCACTTT.

This chain links TRBV9 with TRBJ2-5, with 10 positions matching TRBD2. The CDR3 is 17 residues long. Trimming at V came to 4 bases and at J to 1 base, leaving 10 bases not matched to a gene. Germline lookup yields CDR1 SGDLS and CDR2 YYNGEE. CDR3 nucleotides: TGTGCCAGCAGCCCTGATCCAGCGGGAGGGATCCAAGAGACCCAGTACTTC. Residues: CASSPDPAGGIQETQYF.

The chain uses TRBV6-6 and TRBJ2-4, with D perhaps TRBD2 (6 bases). The CDR3 runs 18 residues. Germline loops: CDR1 MNHNY, CDR2 SVGAGI (reference sequence). V was trimmed by 5 bases and J by 1 base, leaving 21 bases between them. CDR3 nucleotides: TGTGCCAGCAGTCCTCGCGGAGGGAAAGTGGTCGCCAAAAACATTCAGTACTTC. It specifies CASSPRGGKVVAKNIQYF.

The V and J genes are TRBV3-1 (or the pseudogene TRBV3-2) and TRBJ1-2, with 8 bases lining up with TRBD1. The germline V gene encodes CDR1 LGHDT and CDR2 YNNKEL (reference sequence). V shed 8 bases, J shed 7 bases, and the junction held 15 bases outside the gene matches. The CDR3 is 15 residues long. CDR3 region: CASEGDRGPRGGYTF. Here the CDR3 DNA reads TGTGCCAGCGAGGGTGACAGGGGACCGCGGGGTGGCTACACCTTC.

The chain is built from TRBV5-1 and TRBJ1-4, with a tentative D call TRBD1 (6 bases). V lost 5 bases, J lost 10 bases, and 15 bases lay in between. The CDR3 spans 13 residues. Germline CDR1 and CDR2: SGHRS and YFSETQ. CDR3 loop: CASRDTLGGKLFF. CDR3 sequence (DNA): TGCGCCAGCAGGGACACCCTAGGGGGAAAACTGTTTTTT.

The DNA for the CDR3 is TGTGCCAGTAAACCGGGACAGGGAACCGGCGGCTACACCTTC. Its translation: CASKPGQGTGGYTF. The chain has TRBV19 and TRBJ1-2, with 9 bases lining up with TRBD1. CDR1 is LNHDA and CDR2 is SQIVND in the germline V gene (reference sequence). The CDR3 covers 14 residues. The junction had 11 bases not matched to a gene; V was cut back by 7 bases and J by 8 bases.

V usage is TRBV19 and J usage is TRBJ1-3, with a weak D call TRBD1 (6 bases). Germline-derived CDR1 and CDR2 are LNHDA and SQIVND (reference sequence). V was trimmed by 7 bases and J by 4 bases, leaving 20 bases between them. The CDR3 runs to 16 residues. CDR3 sequence reads: CASTDREYLWGNTIYF. CDR3 nucleotide sequence: TGTGCCAGTACGGACAGAGAATATCTCTGGGGAAACACCATATATTTT.

This chain links TRBV19 with TRBJ1-3; D might be TRBD1 (6 bases). The CDR3 has 15 residues. V lost 8 bases and J lost 0, with 14 bases in between. Germline V CDR1 and CDR2: LNHDA, SQIVND (reference sequence). The CDR3 DNA is TGTGCCAGTCAGTATGACAGGCGCTCTGGAAACACCATATATTTT. Translated: CASQYDRRSGNTIYF.